These 21 T cell receptor beta chains originate from one sample sequenced in a study of identical twins. TCRdb fed the 5' RACE reads into MiXCR, producing one record per CDR3 protein. The table records 450,000 or so distinct CDR3 sequences, roughly 26% of them present only once. The same specimen was also included in a second study, on T cells expressing NK-cell markers.

Specimen: CD4+ T cells sorted from blood. These receptors came from a woman aged 18-29 years in good health.

The genes are TRBV5-1 and TRBJ1-1; 7 nucleotides agree with TRBD1. The CDR3 covers 14 residues. From germline, CDR1 is SGHRS and CDR2 YFSETQ. Trimming cost V 5 bases and J 3 bases; bases outside gene matches: 7. CDR3 coding DNA: TGCGCCAGCAGGCCGACAGGGCCGTACACTGAAGCTTTCTTT. As protein: CASRPTGPYTEAFF.

The V gene is TRBV12-3 or TRBV12-4, the J gene TRBJ2-5; possibly TRBD1 for D (5 bases). The CDR3 is made up of 12 amino acids. With 3 bases removed from V and 4 bases from J, the gap between germline ends came to 6 bases. CDR3 DNA: TGTGCCAGCAGTTTCAGGGCAGAGACCCAGTACTTC. This sequence encodes CASSFRAETQYF.

This clonotype was seen a handful of times. The rearrangement links TRBV9 to TRBJ1-1; maybe TRBD1 (5 bases). The V end was cut by 5 bases, the J end by 2 bases, with 16 bases between. Germline V lookup: CDR1 SGDLS, CDR2 YYNGEE. This CDR3 has 15 amino acids. CDR3 protein: CASSLRSGGNTEAFF. The CDR3 DNA reads TGTGCCAGCAGTTTACGGTCCGGGGGAAACACTGAAGCTTTCTTT.

The V call is TRBV11-2, the J call TRBJ2-7; 7 nucleotides align to TRBD1. Looked up from germline, CDR1 is SGHAT and CDR2 is FQNNGV. V trimming: 5 bases; J trimming: 3 bases; junction bases outside the gene matches: 16. The CDR3 spans 17 residues. This CDR3 is CASSPQTPGQPIYEQYF. CDR3 DNA: TGTGCCAGCAGCCCCCAAACCCCGGGACAGCCTATCTACGAGCAGTACTTC.

The rearrangement links TRBV27 to TRBJ1-1; D may be TRBD1 (5 bases). Trimming left V 4 bases short and J 0 bases short, with 9 bases between. The CDR3 is made up of 14 amino acids. Germline assignment: CDR1 MNHEY and CDR2 SMNVEV (reference sequence). This CDR3 is CASSSTAMNTEAFF. As DNA, the CDR3 is TGTGCCAGCAGTTCGACAGCTATGAACACTGAAGCTTTCTTT.

The genes are TRBV7-2 and TRBJ2-3; weak D call: TRBD2 (7 bases). Germline loops: CDR1 SGHTA, CDR2 FQGNSA. The CDR3 covers 14 residues. V was trimmed by 5 bases and J by 4 bases, leaving 13 bases between them. The CDR3 DNA reads TGTGCCAGCAGCCCCGCGGGGGCGGCAGATACGCAGTATTTT. Translated: CASSPAGAADTQYF.

The chain couples TRBV5-6 to TRBJ2-5; the D gene is possibly TRBD2 (5 bases). The CDR3 contains 15 residues. Trimming shortened V by 3 bases and J by 9 bases, and 21 bases separated the two germline ends. CDR1 and CDR2 from the germline V gene are SGHDT and YYEEEE. CDR3 protein: CASSSPAGTQLSQYF. For the CDR3, the DNA is TGTGCCAGCAGCTCCCCGGCGGGCACCCAATTGTCCCAGTACTTC.

V and J are TRBV2 and TRBJ2-2, with a weak D call TRBD1 (6 bases). The germline gives CDR1 SNHLY, CDR2 FYNNEI. This CDR3 spans 15 amino acids. The ends were cut back, 4 bases at V and 5 bases at J, with 14 bases in the middle. The CDR3 region is CASSVNQGLTGELFF. CDR3 bases: TGTGCCAGCAGTGTCAATCAGGGGCTAACCGGGGAGCTGTTTTTT.

The J gene is TRBJ2-1, the V gene TRBV6-4, with 7 bases that match TRBD1. In germline, CDR1 is MRHNA, CDR2 SNTAGT. The V and J ends lost 9 bases and 2 bases, in that order; junction bases with no gene match: 4. This CDR3 has 13 residues. CDR3 sequence: CASARGPYNEQFF. The CDR3, as DNA: TGTGCCAGTGCTAGGGGGCCCTACAATGAGCAGTTCTTC.

This clonotype has at least ten counts. J is TRBJ2-5 and V is TRBV9; possibly TRBD1 for D (6 bases). Germline V gives CDR1 SGDLS, CDR2 YYNGEE. V was clipped by 2 bases and J by 2 bases, with 10 bases between them. This CDR3 contains 14 residues. The CDR3 coding sequence is TGTGCCAGCAGCGTTTCCCAGGGGCAAGAGACCCAGTACTTC. Protein: CASSVSQGQETQYF.

This clonotype has only one observation. The V gene is TRBV19, the J gene TRBJ1-1; D call uncertain. The V gene lost 3 bases and the J gene lost 6 bases, with 17 bases spanning the gap. The V gene's germline CDR1 is LNHDA and CDR2 SQIVND (reference sequence). The CDR3 is 15 amino acids. The CDR3 coding sequence is TGTGCCAGTAGTATCCAACGGACGATGGGATCTGAAGCTTTCTTT. Translation: CASSIQRTMGSEAFF.

V usage is TRBV9 and J usage is TRBJ2-5, with TRBD2 matching 8 bases. Germline lookup yields CDR1 SGDLS and CDR2 YYNGEE. This CDR3 comprises 15 residues. Trimming cost V 3 bases and J 4 bases; bases outside gene matches: 8. The CDR3 reads CASSAQRGRGETQYF. The DNA of the CDR3 is TGTGCCAGCAGCGCCCAGCGGGGGAGGGGAGAGACCCAGTACTTC.

This clonotype was seen a handful of times. V is TRBV12-3 or TRBV12-4 and J is TRBJ2-7; the match to TRBD2 covers 8 bases. The CDR3 runs to 14 residues. With 6 bases clipped from V and 6 bases from J, the junction kept 10 bases outside the gene matches. The chain's CDR3 is CASSRRVAGFEQYF. The CDR3, as DNA: TGTGCCAGCAGCCGCCGGGTAGCGGGGTTCGAGCAGTACTTC.

In nucleotides, the CDR3 is TGTGCCAGCAGCTTAGCTAGCGGGAACGGTGAGCAGTTCTTC. Its protein is CASSLASGNGEQFF. The rearrangement uses TRBV11-1 and TRBJ2-1; 8 bases map to TRBD2. J was trimmed by 9 bases and V by 0 bases; bases with no gene match: 4. This CDR3 is built from 14 residues. The germline V gene encodes CDR1 SGHAT and CDR2 FQDESV (reference sequence). The full variable domain, with the rest looked up from reference TRBV11-1 and TRBJ2-1, is EAEVAQSPRYKITEKSQAVAFWCDPISGHATLYWYRQILGQGPELLVQFQDESVVDDSQLPKDRFSAERLKGVDSTLKIQPAELGDSAMYLCASSLASGNGEQFFGPGTRLTVL.

This clonotype showed up just a few times. The chain recombines TRBV20-1 with TRBJ2-1, with 9 bases identical to TRBD2. The CDR3 consists of 14 residues. Germline CDR1 is DFQATT and CDR2 is SNEGSKA (reference sequence). J was trimmed by 10 bases and V by 0 bases; bases with no gene match: 7. The CDR3 protein is CSAREPGAGGEQFF. CDR3 nucleotides: TGCAGTGCTAGAGAACCGGGAGCGGGAGGAGAGCAGTTCTTC.

This chain uses TRBV29-1 with TRBJ2-1; no clear D. This CDR3 is built from 14 residues. V was pared by 8 bases and J by 0 bases, with 14 bases between. The germline V gene has CDR1 SQVTM and CDR2 ANQGSEA. Written as DNA, the CDR3 is TGCAGCATAGAAGGAACTGTCTCCTACAATGAGCAGTTCTTC. Translated: CSIEGTVSYNEQFF.

This clonotype has just a few counts. The chain recombines TRBV30 with TRBJ1-5, with unresolved D. Trimming took off 0 bases at V and 4 bases at J, with 7 bases between the two ends. The CDR3 sequence is 13 residues long. Germline values: CDR1 GTSNPN, CDR2 SVGIG (reference sequence). CDR3 sequence (DNA): TGTGCCTGGAGTGTCCGGCAGAATCAGCCCCAGCATTTT. It codes for CAWSVRQNQPQHF.

The V and J genes are TRBV5-1 and TRBJ2-3; D not resolved. Germline values: CDR1 SGHRS, CDR2 YFSETQ. The CDR3 is made up of 12 amino acids. Trimming took 1 base from V and 6 from J, leaving 6 bases between them. Here the CDR3 reads CASSLTPDTQYF. The CDR3 DNA reads as TGCGCCAGCAGCTTGACTCCGGATACGCAGTATTTT. Full variable domain (remainder filled in from reference TRBV5-1 and TRBJ2-3): KAGVTQTPRYLIKTRGQQVTLSCSPISGHRSVSWYQQTPGQGLQFLFEYFSETQRNKGNFPGRFSGRQFSNSRSEMNVSTLELGDSALYLCASSLTPDTQYFGPGTRLTVL.

CDR3 nucleotides: TGTGCCAGCAGTGACCCCTGGAGCTCTGGAAACACCATATATTTT. Translated: CASSDPWSSGNTIYF. The genes are TRBV2 and TRBJ1-3; D remains unclear. Trimming left V 3 bases short and J 0 bases short, with 9 bases between. In germline, CDR1 is SNHLY, CDR2 FYNNEI. The CDR3 spans 15 residues.

The chain recombines TRBV10-1 with TRBJ2-7; tentatively, D is TRBD1 (5 bases). CDR3 length: 14 amino acids. The V end was cut by 6 bases, the J end by 6 bases, with 18 bases between. Germline V gene lookup returns CDR1 WNHNN and CDR2 SYGVQD (reference sequence). CDR3 coding DNA: TGCGCCAGCAGCGAGAATCAGGGTAGGAGCGAGCAGTACTTC. Protein: CASSENQGRSEQYF.

This clonotype appeared a few times. V and J are TRBV20-1 and TRBJ1-6; D gene unclear. This CDR3 region has 14 residues. Trimming left V 6 bases short and J 5 bases short, with 14 bases between. In germline, CDR1 is DFQATT, CDR2 SNEGSKA (reference sequence). The chain's CDR3 is CSASGRLDNSPLHF. The CDR3 DNA reads TGCAGTGCCAGCGGGCGGTTAGATAATTCACCCCTCCACTTT.